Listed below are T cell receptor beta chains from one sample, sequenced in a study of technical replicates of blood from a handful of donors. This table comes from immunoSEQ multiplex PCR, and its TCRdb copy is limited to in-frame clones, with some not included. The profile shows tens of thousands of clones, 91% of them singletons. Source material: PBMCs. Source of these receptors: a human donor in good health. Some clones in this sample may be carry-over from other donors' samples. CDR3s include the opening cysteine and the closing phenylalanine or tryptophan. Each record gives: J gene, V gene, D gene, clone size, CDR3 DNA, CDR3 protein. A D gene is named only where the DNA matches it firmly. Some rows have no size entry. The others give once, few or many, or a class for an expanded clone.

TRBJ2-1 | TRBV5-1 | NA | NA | TGCGCCAGCAGTTCAGGACAGTCTCGAAATGAGCAGTTCTTC | CASSSGQSRNEQFF
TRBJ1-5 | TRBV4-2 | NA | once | TGTGCCAGCAGCCAAGACAGTAATCAGCCCCAGCATTTT | CASSQDSNQPQHF
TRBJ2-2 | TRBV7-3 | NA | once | TGTGCCAGCAGCTCTAGCAACGAGGGGGAGCTGTTTTTT | CASSSSNEGELFF
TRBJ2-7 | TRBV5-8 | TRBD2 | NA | TGTGCCAGCAGCTTGGGCTTAGCGGGAGTCTACGAGCAGTACTTC | CASSLGLAGVYEQYF
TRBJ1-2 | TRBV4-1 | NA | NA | TGCGCCAGCAGCAAGACCGAGGCGTATGGCTACACCTTC | CASSKTEAYGYTF
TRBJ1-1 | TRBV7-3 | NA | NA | TGTGCCAGCAGTCGGGACAACATGAACACTGAAGCTTTCTTT | CASSRDNMNTEAFF
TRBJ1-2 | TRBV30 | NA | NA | TGTGCCTGGAGTGGGGGCCGGGCCCTTGATGGAAGGCAAAGTGGCTACACCTTC | CAWSGGRALDGRQSGYTF
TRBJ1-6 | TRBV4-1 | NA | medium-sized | TGCGCCAGCAGCCTCACCGGGGGGAGGGTCTCACCCCTCCACTTT | CASSLTGGRVSPLHF
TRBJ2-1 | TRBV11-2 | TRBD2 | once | TGTGCCAGCAGCGGACTAGCTTGGCAATACAATGAGCAGTTCTTC | CASSGLAWQYNEQFF
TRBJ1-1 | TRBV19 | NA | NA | TGTGCCAGTAGTATAGGAGGGCAGAACACTGAAGCTTTCTTT | CASSIGGQNTEAFF
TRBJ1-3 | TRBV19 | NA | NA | TGTGCCAGTACTAGTTGGCCTCCCGACTCTGGAAACACCATATATTTT | CASTSWPPDSGNTIYF
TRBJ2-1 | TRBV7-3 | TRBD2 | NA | TGTGCCAGCAGCTTATTCCCTCTAGCGGCTTCCGGAGACAATGAGCAGTTCTTC | CASSLFPLAASGDNEQFF
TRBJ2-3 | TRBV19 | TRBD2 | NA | TGTGCCAGTAGTATAGGGCTAGCGGGAGCATATACGCAGTATTTT | CASSIGLAGAYTQYF
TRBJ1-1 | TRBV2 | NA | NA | TGTGCCAGCAGTGAAGCGCTAAGGCGGGTGAACACTGAAGCTTTCTTT | CASSEALRRVNTEAFF
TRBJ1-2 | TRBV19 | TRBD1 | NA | TGTGCCAGTAGTGACCGGGACAGGTACTTCTATGGCTACACCTTC | CASSDRDRYFYGYTF
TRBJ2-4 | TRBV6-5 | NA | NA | TGTGCCAGCAGTCCACGAGAGGGGAGGAAAAACATTCAGTACTTC | CASSPREGRKNIQYF
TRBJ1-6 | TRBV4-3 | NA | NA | TGCGCCAGCAGCCAAGTCATGAGCTCCTATAATTCACCCCTCCACTTT | CASSQVMSSYNSPLHF
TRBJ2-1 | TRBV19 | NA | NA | TGTGCCAGTACCAGGGGCGGTGAGCAGTTCTTC | CASTRGGEQFF
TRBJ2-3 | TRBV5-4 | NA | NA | TGTGCCAGCAGCCTAGGACAGACAGATACGCAGTATTTT | CASSLGQTDTQYF
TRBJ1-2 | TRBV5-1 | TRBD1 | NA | TGCGCCAGCAGCTTCGGGACAGCGTATGGCTACACCTTC | CASSFGTAYGYTF
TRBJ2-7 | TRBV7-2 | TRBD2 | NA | TGTGCCAGCAGCTCGGGACTAGCGACTTACGAGCAGTACTTC | CASSSGLATYEQYF
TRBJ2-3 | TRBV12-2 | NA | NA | TGTGCAAGTCGCTCAGAAAAGACAGGCCCAAAAACAGATACGCAGTATTTT | CASRSEKTGPKTDTQYF
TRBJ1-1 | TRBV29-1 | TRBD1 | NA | TGCAGCGTCTACACTGGGACAGGGGTGCGGAGCACTGAAGCTTTCTTT | CSVYTGTGVRSTEAFF
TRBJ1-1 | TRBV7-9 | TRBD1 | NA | TGTGCCAGCAGCTTGGGGACAGGCGTAAACACTGAAGCTTTCTTT | CASSLGTGVNTEAFF
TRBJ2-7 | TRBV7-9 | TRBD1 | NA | TGTGCCAGCAGCTTTCGTGACAGGGTTGATGAGCAGTACTTC | CASSFRDRVDEQYF
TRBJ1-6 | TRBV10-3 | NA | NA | TGTGCCATCACTACAGGCGGTAATTCACCCCTCCACTTT | CAITTGGNSPLHF
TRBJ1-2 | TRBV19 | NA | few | TGTGCCAGTAGTCCCTCCTTGGACAGAAACTATGGCTACACCTTC | CASSPSLDRNYGYTF
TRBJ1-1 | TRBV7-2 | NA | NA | TGTGCCAGCAGCTTATTTGGTAGCCCTGAAGCTTTCTTT | CASSLFGSPEAFF
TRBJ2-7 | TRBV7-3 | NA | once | TGTGCCAGCAGCTTATGGGACTTCGACTCCTACGAGCAGTACTTC | CASSLWDFDSYEQYF
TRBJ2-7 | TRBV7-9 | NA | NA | TGTGCCAGCAGCTTCTCCCACGAGCAGTACTTC | CASSFSHEQYF
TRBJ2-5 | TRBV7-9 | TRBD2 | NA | TGTGCCAGCAGCTCCCTAGCGGAAGAGACCCAGTACTTC | CASSSLAEETQYF
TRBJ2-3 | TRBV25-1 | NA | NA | TGTGCCAGCAGTGATTATACAGGATTGAGCACAGATACGCAGTATTTT | CASSDYTGLSTDTQYF
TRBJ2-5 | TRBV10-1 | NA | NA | TGCGCCAGCAGTGAGCCTCAGGAGACCCAGTACTTC | CASSEPQETQYF
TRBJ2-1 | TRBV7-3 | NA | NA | TGTGCCAGCAGCCCATTGGGGGGGGCTCACAATGAGCAGTTCTTC | CASSPLGGAHNEQFF
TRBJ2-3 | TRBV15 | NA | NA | TGTGCCACAGCGGCGGGGTCTAGCACAGATACGCAGTATTTT | CATAAGSSTDTQYF
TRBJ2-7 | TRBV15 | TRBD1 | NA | TGTGCCACCAGCGGACCGACAGGGGCGGCGGACGAGCAGTACTTC | CATSGPTGAADEQYF